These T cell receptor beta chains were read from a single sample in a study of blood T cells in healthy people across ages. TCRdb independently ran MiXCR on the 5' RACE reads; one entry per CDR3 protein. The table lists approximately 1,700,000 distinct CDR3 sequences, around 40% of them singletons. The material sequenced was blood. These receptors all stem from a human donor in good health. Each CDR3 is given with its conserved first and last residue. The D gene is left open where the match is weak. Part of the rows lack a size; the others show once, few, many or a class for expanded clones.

TGCGCCAGCAGCCAAGCGGGGAATCAGCCCCAGCATTTT,CASSQAGNQPQHF,-,TRBJ1-5,many,TRBV4-1
TGTGCCAGCTCTTACTTCAACCGACCGGCGGGGGAAAAACTGTTTTTT,CASSYFNRPAGEKLFF,-,TRBJ1-4,-,TRBV5-5
TGCGCCAGCAGAAGGGGGACTAGCGGGGCTCCTAGGGAAGAGACCCAGTACTTC,CASRRGTSGAPREETQYF,TRBD2,TRBJ2-5,-,TRBV5-1
TGTGCCAGCAGCCCGGCCGGACAGCGCGAAGCTTTCTTT,CASSPAGQREAFF,-,TRBJ1-1,-,TRBV7-2
TGTGCCAGCACCTCGACCTACGAGCAGTACTTC,CASTSTYEQYF,-,TRBJ2-7,few,TRBV7-2
TGTGCCAGCAGCCCCTTGCCTAGTAATAGTGAGCAGTTCTTC,CASSPLPSNSEQFF,-,TRBJ2-1,few,TRBV7-3
TGTGCCAGCAGTAAGATGGGAAGGGATCAGCCCCAGCATTTT,CASSKMGRDQPQHF,-,TRBJ1-5,-,TRBV28
TGTGCCACCAGTGGAGCTAGCGGGGGCCTGAAAGGCTACAATGAGCAGTTCTTC,CATSGASGGLKGYNEQFF,TRBD2,TRBJ2-1,-,TRBV24-1
TGTGCCTGGATCTCGGAGGGCAGGCTAGCGTATTTT,CAWISEGRLAYF,-,TRBJ2-3,-,TRBV30
TGTGCCAGCAGTTTCGTAATAACAAACACCATATATTTT,CASSFVITNTIYF,-,TRBJ1-3,few,TRBV12-3/TRBV12-4
TGTGCCAGCAGCGTAGCCGGGACAGGGGGCCTCTACGAGCAGTACTTC,CASSVAGTGGLYEQYF,TRBD1,TRBJ2-7,-,TRBV9
TGTGCCAGCAGCAAAGGGGCTACCCAAGAGACCCAGTACTTC,CASSKGATQETQYF,-,TRBJ2-5,few,TRBV28
TGTGCCAGCAGCTTAGTAAGGGTATTATCGGATACGCAGTATTTT,CASSLVRVLSDTQYF,-,TRBJ2-3,-,TRBV11-2
TGTGCCAGCAGTTACGGGCAGTCTGCTGGCTACACCTTC,CASSYGQSAGYTF,-,TRBJ1-2,few,TRBV6-5
TGTGCCACCACCAAGGACAGGGACAACACAGATACGCAGTATTTT,CATTKDRDNTDTQYF,TRBD1,TRBJ2-3,-,TRBV2
TGTGCCAGCAGTGAATTCTGGGGTCGCACAGATACGCAGTATTTT,CASSEFWGRTDTQYF,-,TRBJ2-3,-,TRBV6-1
TGTGCCACCCGGGGTAACTCCTACAATGAGCAGTACTTC,CATRGNSYNEQYF,-,TRBJ2-7,-,TRBV12-3/TRBV12-4
TGTGCCACCAGCAGACCTGGACATGTTAGCAATCAGCCCCAGCATTTT,CATSRPGHVSNQPQHF,-,TRBJ1-5,-,TRBV15
TGTGCCAGCAGTGGGGCCGGGACACGGAACACCGGGGAGCTGTTTTTT,CASSGAGTRNTGELFF,-,TRBJ2-2,-,TRBV2
TGTGCCAGCAGTGAATATAAGGGTGGGGCTGAAGCTTTCTTT,CASSEYKGGAEAFF,-,TRBJ1-1,-,TRBV25-1
TGTGCCAGCATAGGGGACAGGAGCTATAGCAATCAGCCCCAGCATTTT,CASIGDRSYSNQPQHF,TRBD1,TRBJ1-5,-,TRBV6-1
TGCGCCAGCAACCAAGGATACACAGGGGGGTCTTGGAATGAGCAGTTCTTC,CASNQGYTGGSWNEQFF,TRBD1,TRBJ2-1,-,TRBV4-3
TGTGCCAGCAGCGCCACCGGGACTAGCGACAATGAGCAGTTCTTC,CASSATGTSDNEQFF,TRBD2,TRBJ2-1,-,TRBV9